The 6 T cell receptor beta chains below were found in one sample sequenced in a study of blood T cells in healthy people across ages. A sample-barcoded 5' primer and a J-beta primer mix were used in a second PCR of about 6 to 12 cycles. One entry per CDR3 protein results from TCRdb running MiXCR on the 5' RACE reads. The table includes some 1.6 million distinct CDR3 sequences, 30% to 40% detected once. Sequencing was performed on blood. All receptors come from a woman between 25 and 40 years old in good health.

This clonotype came up a few times. This chain connects TRBV15 to TRBJ2-3, with a possible D match to TRBD1 (6 bases). CDR3 length: 16 residues. Germline CDR1 reads LNHNV; CDR2 reads YYDKDF (reference sequence). V lost 0 bases and J 0 bases, leaving 10 bases between the germline ends. DNA for the CDR3: TGTGCCACCAGCAGAGAACAGGGACCTAGCACAGATACGCAGTATTTT. Its translation is CATSREQGPSTDTQYF.

The chain combines TRBV9 with TRBJ2-7, with 8 bases fitting TRBD1. The CDR3 length is 15 residues. Germline V gene sequence: CDR1 SGDLS, CDR2 YYNGEE. Trimming at V came to 4 bases and at J to 7 bases, leaving 13 bases not matched to a gene. The CDR3 bases are TGTGCCAGCAGCCCTCATGGACAGGGTAATGGTGAGCAGTACTTC. The encoded protein is CASSPHGQGNGEQYF.

The rearrangement uses TRBV10-2 and TRBJ2-7; 10 positions agree with TRBD2. V trimming: 3 bases; J trimming: 3 bases; junction bases outside the gene matches: 8. The CDR3 is 16 amino acids. CDR1 WSHSY and CDR2 SAAADI come from the germline V gene. DNA of the CDR3: TGCGCCAGCAGTGAAATGTCACTAGCGGGATTCTACGAGCAGTACTTC. It encodes CASSEMSLAGFYEQYF.

Regarding this clonotype: Since a much larger clone is just one base distant, this may be a read error. The V and J genes are TRBV4-2 and TRBJ2-1, with D perhaps matching TRBD2 (6 bases). Deletions cut 1 base from V and 7 bases from J, with 14 bases between. Germline-derived CDR1 and CDR2 are LGHNA and YNFKEQ. The CDR3 consists of 15 residues. The CDR3 reads CASSQGTGGVNEQFF. In DNA form, the CDR3 reads TGTGCCAGCAGCCAAGGGACTGGCGGGGTTAATGAGCAGTTCTTC.

The table lists this clonotype with a few counts. The chain uses TRBV27 and TRBJ2-3; TRBD2 aligns across 13 bases. The CDR3 runs 18 residues. V lost 5 bases and J lost 0; bases outside the gene matches: 8. Germline CDR1 is MNHEY and CDR2 is SMNVEV (reference sequence). The CDR3 loop is CASSHRTSGGSSTDTQYF. Here the CDR3 DNA reads TGTGCCAGCAGTCATCGGACTAGCGGGGGATCTAGCACAGATACGCAGTATTTT.

On this clonotype: A much larger clone lies a single base off, so this may be a read error. This chain connects TRBV29-1 to TRBJ2-7, with TRBD2 as a possible D gene (5 bases). This CDR3 comprises 13 residues. The germline V gene encodes CDR1 SQVTM and CDR2 ANQGSEA. CDR3 amino acids: CSVDILGDYKQYF. In DNA form, the CDR3 reads TGCAGCGTTGACATCCTGGGAGACTACAAGCAGTACTTC.